Sequencing of this T cell receptor (beta chain) was carried out in a study of T cell changes during pregnancy in multiple sclerosis. Clones were read by immunoSEQ multiplex PCR, and TCRdb kept only the in-frame ones, dropping some. This repertoire shows 40,000 to 60,000 clones, about 95% found once; its top ten account for less than 6.5%. Trimming left V 1 base short and J 1 base short, with 10 bases between. The V gene's germline CDR1 is SGHTA and CDR2 FQGNSA. The CDR3 covers 15 residues. This clone came up once. The receptor was derived from a female donor with multiple sclerosis, enrolled in a pregnancy study. The chain employs TRBV7-2 and TRBJ2-5, with D possibly TRBD1 on 5 matching bases. The sequencing here drew on CD8+ T cells from peripheral blood mononuclear cells, taken in the first trimester of pregnancy. The CDR3 protein is CASSLGTLSQETQYF. As DNA, the CDR3 is TGTGCCAGCAGCTTAGGGACACTCAGCCAAGAGACCCAGTACTTC.